This TCR beta chain was recovered during a study of naive and memory T cell subsets. Findings of the study overall: Over 90% of naive TCR sequences appeared only once, unlike memory subsets.

Trimming stripped 2 bases from V and 7 bases from J, with 13 bases between. Looked up from germline, CDR1 is SGHAT and CDR2 is FQDESV (reference sequence). This CDR3 is built from 14 residues. Two oligonucleotides, mixed equimolar, formed the beta constant-region primer covering TRBC1 and TRBC2. MiXCR, applied by TCRdb to the UMI-ligation and nested PCR reads, yields one record per CDR3 protein. This sample has about 85,000 distinct CDR3 sequences, with around 13% found just once. This clonotype has only a few counts. Its antigen remains unknown. From the second PCR step, alpha and beta chains were amplified apart.

Input material: central memory CD4+ T cells from blood. The sequence was collected from a human donor in good health. The V call is TRBV11-1, the J call TRBJ2-3, with D uncertain. This CDR3 is CASSLSPRANTQYF. CDR3 DNA sequence: TGTGCCAGCAGCTTATCCCCCCGGGCGAATACGCAGTATTTT.